This T cell receptor (beta chain) was identified in a study of T-cell memory formation after mild COVID-19. Study at large: Largely, the TCR clusters proved donor specific.

Many counts were recorded for this clonotype. The antigen remains unidentified. Libraries for TCRalpha and TCRbeta carried sample barcodes and unique molecular identifiers via 5'RACE. From the 5' RACE reads, TCRdb called clonotypes with MiXCR, one entry per CDR3 protein. The repertoire consists of roughly 600,000 distinct CDR3 sequences, with about 20% occurring once and the leading ten covering around 13%. Study-level points and caveats: Largely, contracting CD4+ clones fell within CM and EM, and contracting CD8+ clones within EMRA. Some clones that responded were present in memory (sampled pre-infection), which suggests cross-reactive memory joined.

CDR1 and CDR2 from the germline V gene are SGHKS and YYEKEE (reference sequence). V shed 3 bases and J 8 bases; nucleotides not matched to a gene: 9. The CDR3 length is 14 residues. This clonotype was sampled from an adult woman who had mild COVID-19 (a few samples of this study predate the infection). Cell type and time point are not known. Specimen: PBMCs or a T cell subset sorted from them (not recorded which). V usage is TRBV5-5 and J usage is TRBJ2-3; the match to TRBD2 covers 7 bases. In DNA form, the CDR3 reads TGTGCCAGCAGCTCTCGGACTAGTTTAGGTACGCAGTATTTT. It encodes CASSSRTSLGTQYF.